The T cell receptor (beta chain) under discussion was sequenced for a study of naive and memory T cell subsets. Findings of the study overall: In CD4 and CD8 cells, diversity dropped from naive through EMRA. There was no ground truth to check naive and memory subset results. Each distinct alpha or beta sequence counts as one clonotype. In naive cells, over 95% of TCR sequences were seen only once.

Two oligonucleotides, mixed equimolar, formed the beta constant-region primer covering TRBC1 and TRBC2. One entry per CDR3 protein, called by TCRdb with MiXCR from the UMI-ligation and nested PCR reads. This table holds 120,000 to 150,000 distinct CDR3 sequences, around 15% found once. Trimming shortened V by 5 bases and J by 0 bases, and 8 bases separated the two germline ends. Per germline, CDR1 MDHEN and CDR2 SYDVKM. CDR3 size: 14 residues. This clonotype was counted at least ten times. Its antigen is as yet unknown. The sequenced sample consisted of naive CD4+ T cells from blood. This TCR was sampled from a human donor in good health. The chain links TRBV28 to TRBJ2-1; D is undetermined. The CDR3 is CASSSVSSYNEQFF. DNA for the CDR3: TGTGCCAGCAGTAGCGTAAGCTCCTACAATGAGCAGTTCTTC. The variable domain in full, with the rest retrieved from reference TRBV28 and TRBJ2-1, is DVKVTQSSRYLVKRTGEKVFLECVQDMDHENMFWYRQDPGLGLRLIYFSYDVKMKEKGDIPEGYSVSREKKERFSLILESASTNQTSMYLCASSSVSSYNEQFFGPGTRLTVL.